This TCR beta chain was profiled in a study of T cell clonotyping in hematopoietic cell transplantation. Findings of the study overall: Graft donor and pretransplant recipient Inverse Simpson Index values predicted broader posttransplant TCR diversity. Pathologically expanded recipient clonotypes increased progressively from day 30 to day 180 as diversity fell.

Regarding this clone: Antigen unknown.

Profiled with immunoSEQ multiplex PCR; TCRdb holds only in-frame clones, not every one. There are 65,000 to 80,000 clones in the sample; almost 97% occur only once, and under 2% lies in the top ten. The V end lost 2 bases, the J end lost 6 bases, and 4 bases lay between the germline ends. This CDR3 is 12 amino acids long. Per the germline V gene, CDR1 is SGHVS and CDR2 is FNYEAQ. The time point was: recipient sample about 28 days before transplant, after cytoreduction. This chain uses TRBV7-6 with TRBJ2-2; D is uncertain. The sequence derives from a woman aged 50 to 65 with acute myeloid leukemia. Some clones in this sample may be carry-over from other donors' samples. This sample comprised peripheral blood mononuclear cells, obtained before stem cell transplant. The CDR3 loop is CASSLRSGELFF. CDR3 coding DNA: TGTGCCAGCAGCTTAAGGTCCGGGGAGCTGTTTTTT.